The clone carrying this T cell receptor beta chain was detected many times. Its antigen is undetermined. The trim removed 5 bases at V and 2 bases at J, leaving 9 bases unmatched. Germline V CDR1 and CDR2: SGHTA, FQGNSA. The CDR3 contains 15 residues. These data belong to a study of T cell repertoires in cytomegalovirus infection. About the study: Carrying CMV and the relevant HLA type showed in public TCR beta signatures.

Study-level points and caveats: Using cumulative public TCR beta family frequency, the authors identified those who carried CMV together with the relevant HLA. Dominant in the ex vivo response were TCR beta clonotypes restricted by HLA-C and specific for CMV.

TCRdb passed the reads through MiXCR, listing each CDR3 protein once. The data contain about 260,000 distinct CDR3 sequences, around 9% of them singletons. Source material: PBMCs. The TCR comes from a human donor in good health (CMV status not recorded). Some clones in this sample may be carry-over from other donors' samples. V and J are TRBV7-2 and TRBJ2-7; 7 nucleotides match TRBD2. CDR3 in amino acids: CASSPSRGSTYEQYF. The CDR3, as DNA: TGTGCCAGCAGCCCGTCTCGCGGGAGTACCTACGAGCAGTACTTC.